The T cell receptor beta chain described here comes from a study of OX40 agonist ivuxolimab in advanced cancers. The protocol was immunoSEQ multiplex PCR, while the TCRdb copy is restricted to in-frame clones and leaves out a portion. The sample yields approximately 56,000 clones, about 87% seen once. Concerning this clone: Its antigen is not identified.

This CDR3 has 15 amino acids. Trimming shortened V by 6 bases and J by 0 bases, and 14 bases separated the two germline ends. The germline CDR1 and CDR2 sequences are MNHEY and SVGAGI. The study's findings and limits: No antigen was identified for the clonally expanded peripheral T cells.

The TCR sequence derives from an adult with an advanced solid tumor such as melanoma, head and neck, liver or kidney cancer. This material consisted of CD4+ or CD8+ T cells sorted from blood, taken in a trial of the OX40 agonist ivuxolimab. The chain is built from TRBV6-5 and TRBJ1-1; D gene uncertain. CDR3 bases: TGTGCCAGCAGAAACGATTTGACATTGAACACTGAAGCTTTCTTT. It is translated as CASRNDLTLNTEAFF.